Only a few counts were recorded for the clone carrying this T cell receptor (beta chain). Antigen specificity is unknown. Together with a sample-barcoded 5' primer, a J-beta primer mix was included in a second PCR lasting roughly 7 to 11 cycles. Samples each returned at least 2.5 million CDR3-containing paired-end reads. TCRdb itself ran the 5' RACE reads through MiXCR, one entry per CDR3 protein. Of more than 800,000 distinct CDR3 sequences listed, less than 50% are singletons. This sample stems from a study of blood T cells in healthy people across ages. V was shortened by 5 bases and J by 2 bases, with 16 bases between the two germline ends. CDR3 length: 14 amino acids. Germline CDR1 SQVTM, CDR2 ANQGSEA. Study-wide findings and caveats: Measured against age, TCR beta diversity per million T cells decreased in a roughly linear manner.

The sequenced sample was blood. The chain employs TRBV29-1 and TRBJ2-7; possible D gene TRBD2, 5 bases. This receptor was obtained from a woman in her sixties or seventies in good health. The CDR3 nucleotides are TGCAGCGTTCTCCCGAGGCCCGGGGCCTACGAGCAGTACTTC. Its translation: CSVLPRPGAYEQYF.